A selection of T cell receptor beta chains follows, all from one sample in a study of cytomegalovirus exposure and HLA in healthy donors. Produced via immunoSEQ multiplex PCR; TCRdb's table is partial and in-frame only. The repertoire consists of about 200,000 clones, with around 77% occurring once and the leading ten covering roughly 3%. Material: PBMCs. These TCRs come from a woman aged 30 to 39 in good health and CMV-seronegative. Both conserved end residues are part of each CDR3. Fields, in order: clone size, D gene, J gene, V gene, CDR3 DNA, CDR3 protein. The D gene is left open where the match is weak. Expanded clones are given a class, and other clones once, few, many or no size at all.

-	-	TRBJ2-1	TRBV6-5	TGTGCCAGCAGTTACTCGTGGCCAGGCTCCTACAATGAGCAGTTCTTC	CASSYSWPGSYNEQFF
-	TRBD1	TRBJ1-5	TRBV27	TGTGCCAGCAGTTTATGGGGGAGACAGGGTGTGAATCAGCCCCAGCATTTT	CASSLWGRQGVNQPQHF
-	-	TRBJ1-5	TRBV6-1	TGTGCCAGCAGTGAAATAGGAGCAAGCAATCAGCCCCAGCATTTT	CASSEIGASNQPQHF
-	-	TRBJ2-4	TRBV5-6	TGTGCCAGCAGCTTGAACGGAAACATTCAGTACTTC	CASSLNGNIQYF
-	-	TRBJ2-3	TRBV5-1	TGCGCCAGCAGCTTAACCCCCGGAGATACGCAGTATTTT	CASSLTPGDTQYF
-	-	TRBJ2-7	TRBV19	TGTGCCAGTAGTATGGGCAGCGAGCAGTACTTC	CASSMGSEQYF
-	TRBD1	TRBJ1-5	TRBV19	TGTGCCAGTACCGGGGCAGGGGGCTGGTATCAGCCCCAGCATTTT	CASTGAGGWYQPQHF
-	-	TRBJ1-5	TRBV5-6	TGTGCCAGCAGCTTTCAGGGTAACTATCAGCCCCAGCATTTT	CASSFQGNYQPQHF
-	TRBD1	TRBJ1-2	TRBV5-4	TGTGCCAGCAGCTTTAGGGGACAGGCCTATGCTGGCTACACCTTC	CASSFRGQAYAGYTF
-	-	TRBJ2-7	TRBV11-2	TGTGCCAGCAGCTACGCTTGGGCCTCCCAGCAGTACTTC	CASSYAWASQQYF
-	-	TRBJ2-3	TRBV18	TGTGCCAGCGCCAGAGGGGGTGGCACAGATACGCAGTATTTT	CASARGGGTDTQYF
-	TRBD1	TRBJ2-2	TRBV4-1	TGCGCCAGCAGCCAAGAGGGGGACAGTTACACCGGGGAGCTGTTTTTT	CASSQEGDSYTGELFF
-	-	TRBJ2-1	TRBV28	TGTGCCAGCAGTGTGCGAGAGCAGTTCTTC	CASSVREQFF
once	-	TRBJ1-2	TRBV6-1	TGTGCCAGCAGTTCGGCCGGGTTTTTTGGCTACACCTTC	CASSSAGFFGYTF
once	-	TRBJ1-2	TRBV5-1	TGCGCCAGCAGCCCCCCTGACAGCCTCTTCTATGGCTACACCTTC	CASSPPDSLFYGYTF
-	TRBD1	TRBJ2-1	TRBV14	TGTGCCAGCAGCCGGGACAGATACAATGAGCAGTTCTTC	CASSRDRYNEQFF
-	-	TRBJ2-7	TRBV5-1	TGCGCCAGCAGCCCCAGTGGGGGGACCTACGAGCCGTACTTC	CASSPSGGTYEPYF
-	-	TRBJ2-1	TRBV15	TGTGCCACCAGCAGAGAACAGCTTTACAATGAGCAGTTCTTC	CATSREQLYNEQFF
-	TRBD1	TRBJ1-6	TRBV9	TGTGCCAGCAGCCGGACAGGGAACACGGCACCCCTCCACTTT	CASSRTGNTAPLHF
-	-	TRBJ1-5	TRBV19	TGTGCCAGTAGTATACGAGGAAATAGCAATCAGCCCCAGCATTTT	CASSIRGNSNQPQHF